This TCR beta chain comes out of a study of blood T cells in healthy people across ages. Every sample gave at least 6 micrograms of total RNA when it was extracted. Whole-study findings and limits: Compared with aged donors, long-lived donors showed fewer expanded clones, suggesting selection.

This clonotype occurred once. The antigen remains undetermined. The V gene's germline CDR1 is SGDLS and CDR2 YYNGEE. Trimming cost V 3 bases and J 6 bases, with 9 bases left between them. CDR3 length equals 13 residues. A second PCR of 7 to 11 cycles used a sample-barcoded 5' primer and a J-beta primer mix. Researchers report that a template-switch adaptor with 12 random nucleotides tagged each cDNA molecule. TCRdb reanalysed the 5' RACE reads using MiXCR and keeps one entry per CDR3 protein. The table includes 650,000 to 1,000,000 distinct CDR3 sequences, about 45% detected once. The chain joins TRBV9 to TRBJ2-2; possibly TRBD1 for D (5 bases). Input material: blood. The sequence was obtained from an elderly man in good health. CDR3 residues: CASSEQGSGELFF. CDR3 DNA sequence: TGTGCCAGCAGCGAGCAGGGTTCCGGGGAGCTGTTTTTT.